The clone carrying this TCR beta chain was observed once. No antigen is known for it. The data stem from a study of T cell responses to AZD1222 COVID-19 vaccine. V was cut by 0 bases and J by 4 bases, with 13 bases left in between. This CDR3 has 16 amino acids. Germline CDR1 SGHRS, CDR2 YFSETQ. Study conclusions and caveats: Spike-wide coverage was observed for vaccine-associated CD4 TCRs, with dominant responses at 160-218 and 743-854. Close to half of spike-specific TCRs reportedly recognize unmutated variant regions. A mostly white British donor set with more females was recruited, and clonal diversity was possibly underestimated. Spike-specific TCR breadth and depth rose after two AZD1222 doses.

Profiling relied on immunoSEQ multiplex PCR, and the TCRdb table lists in-frame clones only, not all of them. The sample includes 90,000 to 100,000 clones, less than 85% of them seen just once. The origin of this receptor is an adult who received the AZD1222 COVID-19 vaccine. The J gene is TRBJ1-4, the V gene TRBV5-1; a possible D gene is TRBD1 (6 bases). The specimen was peripheral blood, collected 28 days after the second AZD1222 dose. The CDR3 sequence: CASSLATGAGNEKLFF. The CDR3, as DNA: TGCGCCAGCAGCTTGGCGACGGGGGCGGGTAATGAAAAACTGTTTTTT.